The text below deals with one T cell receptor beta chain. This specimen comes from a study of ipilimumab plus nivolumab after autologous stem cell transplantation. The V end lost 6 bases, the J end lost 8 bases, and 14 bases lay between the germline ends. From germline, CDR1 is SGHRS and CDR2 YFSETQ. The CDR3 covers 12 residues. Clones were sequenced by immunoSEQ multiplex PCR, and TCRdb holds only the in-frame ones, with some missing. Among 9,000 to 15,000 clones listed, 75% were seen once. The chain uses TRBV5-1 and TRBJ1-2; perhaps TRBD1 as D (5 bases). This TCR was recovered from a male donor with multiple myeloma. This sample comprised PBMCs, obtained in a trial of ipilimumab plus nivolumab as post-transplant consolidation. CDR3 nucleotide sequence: TGCGCCAGCAAAGGGCGGGGGTACGGCTACACCTTC. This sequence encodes CASKGRGYGYTF.